The T cell receptor (beta chain) described here comes from a study of blood T cell repertoires in COVID-19 (dated by TCRdb to 2019 to 2021). In the study overall: Collaborator samples came from the United States, Italy and Spain and covered acute and convalescent phases of COVID-19. The material from the prospective study consisted of cDNA or gDNA derived from T cells, B-cell-depleted T cells, or PBMCs. Subjects who had been exposed to COVID-19, were actively infected with it, or had recovered from it provided the deeply sampled blood TCRbeta repertoires that made up the dataset. The repertoires were released in a freely available public database intended as a resource for research on the immune response to SARS-CoV-2. Samples came from the ongoing ImmuneRACE study (first 160 participants) plus 1,254 subjects from 6 global collaborators. The sample metadata nearly always contained a de-identified subject ID, COVID-19 status, age in years and sex. Where available, HLA class I and class II types were obtained from metadata supplied by the sample provider rather than from assay-based typing. General study outcomes and caveats: The amount of clinical and demographic metadata varied by source and participant and was provided uncurated.

TCRbeta CDR3 regions were amplified from genomic DNA using the immunoSEQ Assay, a bias-controlled multiplex PCR. For the original study's pipeline: Within the assay, amplification of reference gene primers was used to estimate how many nucleated cells each sample contained. Sequence reads were collapsed and filtered to measure the absolute abundance of every unique TCRbeta CDR3 rearrangement. For each sample, productive Simpson clonality was calculated as the square root of Simpson's diversity index across productive rearrangements. As stored in TCRdb, this immuneACCESS dataset retains in-frame rearrangements with V and J assigned. A fraction of the clones does not appear; measured against another copy, unresolved V genes explain less than half of the discrepancy, and the remainder lacks a known reason. That table supplies the V and J calls and clone size; D and trimming were determined from the DNA. The sample table shows roughly 250,000 clones, and approximately 84% are seen once. The ten top clones hold around 1% of the sample.

As to this clone: Its antigen is currently not known. The sample holds no much larger clone one base away, and base qualities are not on file.

Including cysteine and phenylalanine, the CDR3 has 12 amino acids. Only the CDR3 part of the read is kept: 36 bases, read in frame from the first base. Trimming removed 3 bases from V and 5 bases from J; the gene matches leave 0 bases unexplained. CDR1 and CDR2, looked up from the germline V gene (reference sequence), are LGHDT and YNNKEL. Whole blood was collected in K2EDTA tubes by collaborating institutions according to the institutions' own protocols. Collaborator samples were shipped for TCRbeta analysis as frozen whole blood, isolated PBMCs, or DNA extracted from either sample type. Sequencing used peripheral blood. Recombination joined TRBV3-1 (or the pseudogene TRBV3-2) with TRBJ1-1, with 7 bases in between that match TRBD1. This clonotype originated in a man aged 35-49 years with acute or convalescent COVID-19. The CDR3: CASSHRGTEAFF. The DNA sequence is given as TGTGCCAGCAGCCACAGGGGGACTGAAGCTTTCTTT.